Below, 13 T cell receptor beta chains from the same sample are listed, as sequenced in a study of T cells after yellow fever vaccination. TCRdb itself ran the 5' RACE reads through MiXCR, one entry per CDR3 protein. In the table there are over 120,000 distinct CDR3 sequences, 6.6% of which are singletons. Sample: CD4+ T cells sorted from PBMCs, taken 10 days after the yellow fever booster vaccination. The origin of the receptors is a man aged 25-40 years who received the YFV17D yellow fever vaccine.

The V and J genes are TRBV5-1 and TRBJ1-6; D is possibly TRBD1 (5 bases). Between the trimmed V and J ends, which lost 2 bases and 7 bases, there was a span of 10 bases. CDR3 length equals 14 residues. Germline CDR1 and CDR2: SGHRS and YFSETQ. The CDR3 DNA follows: TGCGCCAGCAGCTTCGGGGGGACCAATTCACCCCTCCACTTT. This encodes CASSFGGTNSPLHF. Looking up the rest from reference TRBV5-1 and TRBJ1-6 gives the full variable domain: KAGVTQTPRYLIKTRGQQVTLSCSPISGHRSVSWYQQTPGQGLQFLFEYFSETQRNKGNFPGRFSGRQFSNSRSEMNVSTLELGDSALYLCASSFGGTNSPLHFGNGTRLTVT.

The table lists this clonotype with many counts. The chain employs TRBV12-3 or TRBV12-4 and TRBJ2-7; 7 nucleotides agree with TRBD1. The CDR3 length is 14 residues. V was pared by 10 bases and J by 0 bases, with 9 bases of the junction left unmatched. CDR3 in amino acids: CATRDSRYSYEQYF. The CDR3, as DNA: TGTGCCACACGGGACAGCCGCTACTCCTACGAGCAGTACTTC.

This clonotype was seen at least ten times. The J gene is TRBJ1-5, the V gene TRBV20-1; no clear D. Germline V gene lookup returns CDR1 DFQATT and CDR2 SNEGSKA (reference sequence). The CDR3 has 15 residues. Deletions cut 5 bases from V and 1 base from J, with 15 bases between. CDR3 DNA sequence: TGCAGTGCTCCGCGATCCGGCACCAGCAATCAGCCCCAGCATTTT. Its translation: CSAPRSGTSNQPQHF.

The CDR3 DNA is TGTGCCAGCAGCCTCGGGACAGGAGTTCTTAGCAATCAGCCCCAGCATTTT. Its translation is CASSLGTGVLSNQPQHF. The V call is TRBV11-2, the J call TRBJ1-5; TRBD1 matches at 8 bases. V lost 5 bases, J lost 0 bases, and 9 bases stayed unmatched. Per the germline V gene, CDR1 is SGHAT and CDR2 is FQNNGV. The CDR3 is 17 residues long.

Many counts were recorded for this clonotype. The rearrangement joins TRBV7-2 to TRBJ2-1; D not resolved. CDR3 length: 12 residues. Germline V gene lookup returns CDR1 SGHTA and CDR2 FQGNSA. V was cut by 1 base and J by 9 bases, with 7 bases left in between. The CDR3 spells CASSLDVGEQFF. The CDR3 region has the DNA TGTGCCAGCAGCTTAGACGTTGGTGAGCAGTTCTTC.

Turning to this clonotype: A read error is possible here, since a much larger clone lies one base away. The chain carries TRBV20-1 and TRBJ2-5, with 10 nucleotides matching TRBD2. V shed 4 bases and J 4 bases; nucleotides not matched to a gene: 6. CDR1 and CDR2 (germline): DFQATT, SNEGSKA (reference sequence). The length of the CDR3 is 14 residues. CDR3 in amino acids: CSATGLADTETQYF. CDR3 sequence (DNA): TGCAGTGCTACTGGACTAGCGGATACAGAGACCCAGTACTTC.

The genes are TRBV7-2 and TRBJ1-1, with a possible D match to TRBD1 (6 bases). The germline gives CDR1 SGHTA, CDR2 FQGNSA. V gave up 5 bases and J gave up 6 bases, with 16 bases separating them. The CDR3 is made up of 14 amino acids. The CDR3 sequence: CASSAQGALSEAFF. In DNA, the CDR3 is TGTGCCAGCAGCGCACAGGGAGCGCTCTCTGAAGCTTTCTTT. The full variable domain, with the rest looked up from reference TRBV7-2 and TRBJ1-1, is GAGVSQSPSNKVTEKGKDVELRCDPISGHTALYWYRQSLGQGLEFLIYFQGNSAPDKSGLPSDRFSAERTGGSVSTLTIQRTQQEDSAVYLCASSAQGALSEAFFGQGTRLTVV.

The rearrangement uses TRBV5-1 and TRBJ2-3; tentatively, D is TRBD1 (5 bases). This CDR3 region has 15 residues. The V gene's germline CDR1 is SGHRS and CDR2 YFSETQ. Trimming cost V 1 base and J 3 bases, with 12 bases left between them. The CDR3 is CASSLMSQGTDTQYF. CDR3 nucleotides: TGCGCCAGCAGCTTGATGTCCCAGGGAACAGATACGCAGTATTTT. Variable domain in full (rest from reference TRBV5-1 and TRBJ2-3): KAGVTQTPRYLIKTRGQQVTLSCSPISGHRSVSWYQQTPGQGLQFLFEYFSETQRNKGNFPGRFSGRQFSNSRSEMNVSTLELGDSALYLCASSLMSQGTDTQYFGPGTRLTVL.

This clonotype was found many times. The V gene is TRBV25-1, the J gene TRBJ1-5; D not resolved. The CDR3 runs to 13 residues. Germline V gene lookup returns CDR1 MGHDK and CDR2 SYGVNS. Trimming took 3 bases from V and 3 from J, leaving 6 bases between them. The CDR3 DNA sequence: TGTGCCAGCAGTGAGGGTGACAATCAGCCCCAGCATTTT. It translates to CASSEGDNQPQHF.

Comments on this clonotype: This may be a read error: a much more frequent sequence differs by one nucleotide. The chain carries TRBV12-3 or TRBV12-4 and TRBJ2-1; no reliable D call. The CDR3 spans 11 residues. CDR3 bases: TGTGCCAGCACTTTAGTCAGCGAGCAGTTCTTC. Its translation is CASTLVSEQFF.

This clonotype was recorded many times. J is TRBJ2-5 and V is TRBV2; 10 nucleotides line up with TRBD1. The CDR3 covers 15 residues. From germline, CDR1 is SNHLY and CDR2 FYNNEI. Germline trimming cut 3 bases from V and 2 bases from J; bases unmatched to any gene: 3. The CDR3 DNA is TGTGCCAGCAGTGAGGAGGGACAGGGGCAAGAGACCCAGTACTTC. Its translation: CASSEEGQGQETQYF.

This clonotype was recorded at least ten times. This rearrangement joins TRBV5-1 to TRBJ2-5, with D perhaps given as TRBD1 or TRBD2 (5 bases each). Germline V CDR1 and CDR2: SGHRS, YFSETQ. Trimming stripped 0 bases from V and 5 bases from J, with 14 bases between. CDR3 length: 15 residues. The CDR3, as DNA: TGCGCCAGCAGCTTGGACGGGACCCGCATGGAGACCCAGTACTTC. As protein: CASSLDGTRMETQYF.

This clonotype was observed many times. J is TRBJ2-1 and V is TRBV11-2; 7 positions match TRBD1. CDR3 length equals 15 residues. Per the germline V gene, CDR1 is SGHAT and CDR2 is FQNNGV. V dropped 5 bases and J dropped 4; count of bases not matched to a gene: 8. CDR3 loop: CASSTRQGLYNEQFF. The CDR3 nucleotides are TGTGCCAGCAGCACGAGACAGGGTTTATACAATGAGCAGTTCTTC.